This T cell receptor beta chain stems from a study of beta chain features in type 1 diabetes (dated by TCRdb to between 2017 and 2018). Regarding the research as a whole: Mean age, gender distribution, total cell number and subset yield were not different between patients and healthy donors. The study compared the TCRB repertoires of sorted circulating CD4+ T cell subsets in recently diagnosed type 1 diabetes patients with those in matched healthy donors. Across all samples, fewer than 130 million sorted cells were examined, and cell number per subset correlated strongly with RNA yield. Whereas all 30 or so donors provided naive and central memory subsets, regulatory and stem cell-like memory subsets were isolated from just 8 patients and about 8 healthy donors. Results and caveats for the whole study, not just this receptor: At VDJ recombination sites, patients with type 1 diabetes made fewer insertions and deleted more nucleotides, a pattern implying thymic rearrangement abnormalities. Only small numbers of individuals were included in the HLA sub-analyses, which left unresolved whether HLA type had any influence on TCRB rearrangement. Shorter templates might be favored by PCR, yet because patient and control samples were amplified and corrected together, any such skew would affect both groups equally. Type 1 diabetes patients showed a moderate but significant shortening of TCRB CDR3 length in all four CD4+ subsets. Because cDNA was sequenced instead of genomic DNA, highly expressing activated cells could be over-represented, though the groups showed no difference in activation or CD3 levels. The naive, central memory and regulatory TCRB repertoires appeared to resemble one another more closely among patients than among healthy donors.

The High Capacity cDNA Reverse Transcription Kit was used to reverse transcribe all of the isolated RNA, meaning that expressed TCRB transcripts were what got sequenced. Deep immunoSEQ sequencing was applied to naive, central memory and regulatory T cell samples, giving an average of about 3.57 million total reads per sample. Sorted cells were lysed in RLT buffer, and RNA was extracted using DNase-treated RNeasy Micro or Mini kits according to cell number. Each cell subset was processed on its own to prevent cross-contamination, while patient and healthy donor samples were processed together. Using the immunoSEQ multiplex PCR, TCRB sequences were amplified from cDNA into 87-bp fragments spanning the CDR3 region. The amplicons were sequenced using the Illumina HiSeq platform. The authors processed their data as follows. Synthetic template baselines were used to correct PCR bias computationally, reads within Hamming distance 2 were collapsed, and singletons that could not be merged were discarded. Reads were aligned to IMGT to assign V, D and J genes, CDR3 length, and insertions or deletions at six rearrangement sites. Clonotype counts were normalized to sorted cell number within each subset before computing true diversity and Gini coefficients with the tcR R package. Repertoire sharing was quantified using the overlap coefficient calculated on TCRB nucleotide sequences. As a proxy for the pre-selection repertoire, out-of-frame TCRB sequences from naive cells were analyzed. The immuneACCESS repertoire file appears here via TCRdb, limited to in-frame rearrangements. These files lack a portion of the clones; in checked studies, under half of the deficit traces to unresolved V genes, and the cause of the others is not known. The V and J calls and clone size come from that table; D and trimming were worked out from the DNA. This sample has 970,000 or so clones in its table, and roughly 15% of those were observed once. The ten largest clones represent about 0.025% of the sample.

From each donor, a single peripheral blood sample of 100 to 150 mL on average was drawn into heparinised tubes. Naive, central memory, regulatory and stem cell-like memory CD4+ T cells were sorted on a BD FACSAria II using a panel including CD45RO, CCR7, CD25, CD127, CD95 and CD27. Every sorted population had a purity above 95%. PBMCs were isolated immediately by Lymphoprep density gradient centrifugation and stained directly without culture. Samples were stained and sorted in pairs, with one healthy donor and one patient per experiment, so that batch effects were minimized. From V the trimming removes 5 bases and from J it removes 2 bases, while the gene matches leave 6 bases of the junction unaccounted for. CDR1 and CDR2, per the germline V gene, are SGHVS and FNYEAQ. The CDR3 has 15 amino acids, counting the end cysteine and phenylalanine. Just CDR3 DNA is preserved here, 45 bases in frame from base 1.

This clone occurred a few times. This clone's antigen is unknown. There are no base qualities to consult, and no much larger clone falls within one base. Specimen: naive CD4+ T cells from blood. The meaning of the sample's cell subset or site label: true naive CD4+ T cells. The V and J genes are TRBV7-6 and TRBJ2-7; TRBD2 fits 10 bases in the junction. The source is a woman aged 18-35 years in good health. CDR3 reads: CASSPTGTSAYEQYF. At the DNA level, the sequence is TGTGCCAGCAGCCCTACCGGGACTAGCGCCTACGAGCAGTACTTC.